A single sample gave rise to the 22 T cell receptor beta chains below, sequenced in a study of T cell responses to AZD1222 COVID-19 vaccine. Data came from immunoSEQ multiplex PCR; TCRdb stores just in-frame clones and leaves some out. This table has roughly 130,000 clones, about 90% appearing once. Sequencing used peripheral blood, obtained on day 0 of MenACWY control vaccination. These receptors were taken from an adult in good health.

The CDR3 DNA reads as TGCGCCAGCAGTAGGGACAGAGCCTATGGCTACACCTTC. Amino acids: CASSRDRAYGYTF. V usage is TRBV10-1 and J usage is TRBJ1-2, with 7 bases matching TRBD1. Trimming at V came to 5 bases and at J to 4 bases, leaving 4 bases not matched to a gene. CDR1 WNHNN and CDR2 SYGVQD come from the germline V gene (reference sequence). The CDR3 consists of 13 residues.

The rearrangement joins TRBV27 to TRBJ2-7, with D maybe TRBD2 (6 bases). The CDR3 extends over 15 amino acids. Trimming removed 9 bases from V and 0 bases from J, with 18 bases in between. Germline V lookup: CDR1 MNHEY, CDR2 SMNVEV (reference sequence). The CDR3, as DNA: TGTGCCAGTGGCCGGGGGTTGGGGCTCTCCTACGAGCAGTACTTC. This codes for CASGRGLGLSYEQYF.

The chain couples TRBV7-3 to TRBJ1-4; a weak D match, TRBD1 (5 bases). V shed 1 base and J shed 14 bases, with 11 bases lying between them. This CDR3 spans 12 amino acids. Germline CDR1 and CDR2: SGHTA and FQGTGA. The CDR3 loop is CASSLIGGYLFF. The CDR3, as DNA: TGTGCCAGCAGCTTAATTGGGGGGTATCTGTTTTTT.

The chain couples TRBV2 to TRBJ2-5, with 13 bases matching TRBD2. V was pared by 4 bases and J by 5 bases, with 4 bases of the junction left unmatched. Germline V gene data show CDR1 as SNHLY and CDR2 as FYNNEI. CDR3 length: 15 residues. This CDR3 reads CASSVETSGRETQYF. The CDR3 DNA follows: TGTGCCAGCAGTGTGGAGACTAGCGGGAGGGAGACCCAGTACTTC.

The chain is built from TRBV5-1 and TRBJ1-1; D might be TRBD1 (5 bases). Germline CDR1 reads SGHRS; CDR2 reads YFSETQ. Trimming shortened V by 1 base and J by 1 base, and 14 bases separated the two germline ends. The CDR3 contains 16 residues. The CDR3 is CASSLSVRGTNTEAFF. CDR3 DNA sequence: TGCGCCAGCAGCTTGAGTGTCCGGGGGACGAACACTGAAGCTTTCTTT.

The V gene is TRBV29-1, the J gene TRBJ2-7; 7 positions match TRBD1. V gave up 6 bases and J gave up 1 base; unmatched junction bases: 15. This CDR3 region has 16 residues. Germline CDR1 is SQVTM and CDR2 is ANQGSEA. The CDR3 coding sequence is TGCAGCGTGTCCGGGACAGTCGGGGCCACATCCTACGAGCAGTACTTC. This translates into CSVSGTVGATSYEQYF.

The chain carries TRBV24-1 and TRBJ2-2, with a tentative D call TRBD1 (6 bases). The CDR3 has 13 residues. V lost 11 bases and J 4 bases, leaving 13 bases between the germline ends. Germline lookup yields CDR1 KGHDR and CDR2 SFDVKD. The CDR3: CASQGQFTGELFF. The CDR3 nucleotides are TGTGCCAGCCAAGGACAGTTCACCGGGGAGCTGTTTTTT.

CDR3 nucleotide sequence: TGTGCCAGCAGCGGAGAGGGCCAAACCTACGAGCAGTACTTC. Encoded protein: CASSGEGQTYEQYF. V and J are TRBV7-8 and TRBJ2-7; TRBD2 might be the D (5 bases). V was cut by 5 bases and J by 2 bases, with 13 bases left in between. Looked up from germline, CDR1 is SGHVS and CDR2 is FQNEAQ. The length of the CDR3 is 14 residues. Supplemented by reference TRBV7-8 and TRBJ2-7, the full variable domain reads GAGVSQSPRYKVAKRGQDVALRCDPISGHVSLFWYQQALGQGPEFLTYFQNEAQLDKSGLPSDRFFAERPEGSVSTLKIQRTQQEDSAVYLCASSGEGQTYEQYFGPGTRLTVT.

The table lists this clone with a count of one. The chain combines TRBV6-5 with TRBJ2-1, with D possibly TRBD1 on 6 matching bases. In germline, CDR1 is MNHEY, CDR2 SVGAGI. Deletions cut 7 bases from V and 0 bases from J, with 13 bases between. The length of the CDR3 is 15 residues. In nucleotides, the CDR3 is TGTGCCAGCAATCGGGCCAGGGGCTCCTACAATGAGCAGTTCTTC. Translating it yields CASNRARGSYNEQFF.

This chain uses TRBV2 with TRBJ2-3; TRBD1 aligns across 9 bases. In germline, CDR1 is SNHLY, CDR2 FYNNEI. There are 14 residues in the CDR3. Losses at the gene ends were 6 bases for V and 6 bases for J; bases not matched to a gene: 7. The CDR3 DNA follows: TGTGCCAGCAGCAGGGACAGGGAGGGGGATACGCAGTATTTT. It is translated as CASSRDREGDTQYF.

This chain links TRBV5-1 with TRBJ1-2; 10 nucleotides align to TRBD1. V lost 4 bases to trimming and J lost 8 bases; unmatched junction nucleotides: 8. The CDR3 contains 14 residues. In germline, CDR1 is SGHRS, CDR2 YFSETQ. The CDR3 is CASSPGTGVSGYTF. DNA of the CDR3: TGCGCCAGCAGCCCAGGGACAGGGGTAAGCGGCTACACCTTC.

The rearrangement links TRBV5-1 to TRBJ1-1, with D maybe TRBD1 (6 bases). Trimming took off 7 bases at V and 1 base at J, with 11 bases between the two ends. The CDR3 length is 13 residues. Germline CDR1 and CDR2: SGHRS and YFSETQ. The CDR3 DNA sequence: TGCGCCAGCGGACAGCCGGAGAACACTGAAGCTTTCTTT. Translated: CASGQPENTEAFF.

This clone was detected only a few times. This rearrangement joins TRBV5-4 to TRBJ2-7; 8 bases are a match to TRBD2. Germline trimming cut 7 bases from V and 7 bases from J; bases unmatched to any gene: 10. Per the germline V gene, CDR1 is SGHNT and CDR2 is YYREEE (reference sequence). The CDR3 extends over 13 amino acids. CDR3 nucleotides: TGTGCCAGCCAGCCTTCAGCGGGAGTAGAGCAGTACTTC. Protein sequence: CASQPSAGVEQYF.

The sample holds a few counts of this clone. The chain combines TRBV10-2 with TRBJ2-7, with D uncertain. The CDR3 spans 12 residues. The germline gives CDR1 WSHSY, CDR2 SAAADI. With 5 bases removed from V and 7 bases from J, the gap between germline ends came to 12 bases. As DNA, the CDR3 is TGCGCCAGCAGTTCCACCGGTGGGGAGCAGTACTTC. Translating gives CASSSTGGEQYF.

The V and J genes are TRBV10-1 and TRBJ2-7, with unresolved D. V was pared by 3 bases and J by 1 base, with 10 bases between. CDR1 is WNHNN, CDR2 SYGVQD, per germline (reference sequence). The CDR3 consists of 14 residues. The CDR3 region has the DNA TGCGCCAGCAGTGATCCCCCCAGATCCTACGAGCAGTACTTC. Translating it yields CASSDPPRSYEQYF.

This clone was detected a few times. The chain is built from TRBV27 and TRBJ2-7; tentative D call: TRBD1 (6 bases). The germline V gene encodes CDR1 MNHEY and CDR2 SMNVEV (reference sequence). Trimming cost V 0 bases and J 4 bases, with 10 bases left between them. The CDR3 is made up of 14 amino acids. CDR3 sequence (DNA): TGTGCCAGCAGTTTATCTCAGGGGTTTTACGAGCAGTACTTC. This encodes CASSLSQGFYEQYF.

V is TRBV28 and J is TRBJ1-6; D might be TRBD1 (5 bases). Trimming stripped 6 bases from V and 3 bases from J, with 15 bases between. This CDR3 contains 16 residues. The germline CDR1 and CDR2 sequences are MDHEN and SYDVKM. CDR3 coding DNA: TGTGCCAGCAGCGACAGCGAAGGCCTCTATAATTCACCCCTCCACTTT. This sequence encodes CASSDSEGLYNSPLHF.

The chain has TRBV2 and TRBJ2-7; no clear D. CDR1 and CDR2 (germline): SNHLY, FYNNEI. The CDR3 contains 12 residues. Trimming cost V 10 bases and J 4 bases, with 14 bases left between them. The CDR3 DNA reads TGTGCCAACTCCCCCCTTAGTTACGAGCAGTACTTC. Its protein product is CANSPLSYEQYF.

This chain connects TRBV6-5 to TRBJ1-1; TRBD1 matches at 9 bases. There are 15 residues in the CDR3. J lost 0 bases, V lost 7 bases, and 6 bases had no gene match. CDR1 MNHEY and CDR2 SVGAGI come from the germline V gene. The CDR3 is CASTRQGGMNTEAFF. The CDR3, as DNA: TGTGCCAGCACCCGACAGGGGGGTATGAACACTGAAGCTTTCTTT.

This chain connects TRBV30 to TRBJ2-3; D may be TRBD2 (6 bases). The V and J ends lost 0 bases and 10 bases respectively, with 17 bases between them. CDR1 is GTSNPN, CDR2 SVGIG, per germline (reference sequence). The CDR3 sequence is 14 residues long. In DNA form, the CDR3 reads TGTGCCTGGAGTGTACCGGGGGTCCTTTATGCGCAGTATTTT. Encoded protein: CAWSVPGVLYAQYF.

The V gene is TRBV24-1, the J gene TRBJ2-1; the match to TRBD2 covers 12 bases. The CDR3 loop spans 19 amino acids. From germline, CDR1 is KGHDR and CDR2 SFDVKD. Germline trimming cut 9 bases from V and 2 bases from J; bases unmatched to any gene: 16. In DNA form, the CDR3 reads TGTGCCACCCTAAGTTTCCGGACTAGCGGGACACCGCCCTACAATGAGCAGTTCTTC. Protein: CATLSFRTSGTPPYNEQFF.

CDR3 in DNA: TGTGCCACCAGCAGAGAGGGGGGCCCAAGGACTGAAGCTTTCTTT. This gives the protein CATSREGGPRTEAFF. V is TRBV15 and J is TRBJ1-1; weak D call: TRBD1 (6 bases). Trimming left V 0 bases short and J 5 bases short, with 13 bases between. This CDR3 has 15 residues. The germline CDR1 and CDR2 sequences are LNHNV and YYDKDF (reference sequence).